This paragraph covers one T cell receptor beta chain sequence. Per the germline V gene, CDR1 is SGHKS and CDR2 is YYEKEE (reference sequence). The CDR3 has 14 amino acids. With V trimmed by 6 bases and J by 4 bases, 6 bases remained unmatched. These data originate in a study of T cell changes during pregnancy in multiple sclerosis. The protocol was immunoSEQ multiplex PCR, while the TCRdb copy is restricted to in-frame clones and leaves out a portion. The table records under 85,000 clones, around nine tenths of them present only once. Sample: CD4+ T cells from peripheral blood mononuclear cells, taken before pregnancy. This clonotype was obtained from a female donor with multiple sclerosis, enrolled in a pregnancy study. The rearrangement links TRBV5-5 to TRBJ2-7; 11 positions agree with TRBD1. The CDR3: CASISGTGGYEQYF. For the CDR3, the DNA is TGTGCCAGCATCTCCGGGACAGGGGGTTACGAGCAGTACTTC.